The 22 T cell receptor beta chains listed next were all sequenced from one sample in a study of OX40 agonist ivuxolimab in advanced cancers. Libraries were prepared by immunoSEQ multiplex PCR; TCRdb keeps only in-frame clonotypes and omits some of them. The data show roughly 46,000 clones, 87% seen once. The sample in question was CD4+ or CD8+ T cells sorted from blood, obtained in a trial of the OX40 agonist ivuxolimab. These receptors were collected from an adult with an advanced solid tumor such as melanoma, head and neck, liver or kidney cancer.

The chain is built from TRBV10-3 and TRBJ1-5; 9 bases line up with TRBD1. The CDR3 sequence is 16 residues long. V dropped 2 bases and J dropped 8; count of bases not matched to a gene: 10. Germline loops: CDR1 ENHRY, CDR2 SYGVKD. The CDR3 loop is CAISEGGQGSIKPQHF. CDR3 bases: TGTGCCATCAGTGAGGGGGGACAGGGCTCTATCAAGCCCCAGCATTTT.

The J gene is TRBJ1-3, the V gene TRBV9, with D unclear. The CDR3 is 16 residues long. Germline assignment: CDR1 SGDLS and CDR2 YYNGEE. Trimming pared 2 bases from V and 1 base from J, leaving 13 bases between. The DNA for the CDR3 is TGTGCCAGCAGCGTTGGGCGACAATGGTCTGGAAACACCATATATTTT. Protein sequence: CASSVGRQWSGNTIYF.

The chain joins TRBV11-2 to TRBJ2-1; D ambiguous. V was clipped by 1 base and J by 6 bases, with 13 bases between them. The V gene's germline CDR1 is SGHAT and CDR2 FQNNGV. The CDR3 is made up of 15 amino acids. CDR3 residues: CASSLVVSWGNEQFF. In DNA, the CDR3 is TGTGCCAGCAGCTTAGTAGTTTCTTGGGGCAATGAGCAGTTCTTC.

The J gene is TRBJ2-1, the V gene TRBV13, with 14 bases lining up with TRBD2. Unmatched junction bases numbered 18, after V lost 4 bases and J lost 10 bases. Germline V gene lookup returns CDR1 PRHDT and CDR2 FYEKMQ (reference sequence). This CDR3 contains 19 residues. CDR3 amino acids: CASSSLSRGLAGAADEQFF. DNA of the CDR3: TGTGCCAGCAGCTCTCTTAGTAGGGGACTAGCGGGAGCGGCAGACGAGCAGTTCTTC.

The chain joins TRBV6-6 to TRBJ2-1; D call uncertain. Germline V CDR1 and CDR2: MNHNY, SVGAGI (reference sequence). The ends were cut back, 5 bases at V and 0 bases at J, with 8 bases in the middle. The CDR3 sequence is 14 residues long. CDR3 sequence (DNA): TGTGCCAGCAGTCCACTTCGCTCCTACAATGAGCAGTTCTTC. Translation gives CASSPLRSYNEQFF.

The chain carries TRBV29-1 and TRBJ2-1, with D maybe TRBD2 (6 bases). The V end was cut by 6 bases, the J end by 3 bases, with 15 bases between. This CDR3 is 14 amino acids long. The germline V gene encodes CDR1 SQVTM and CDR2 ANQGSEA. The CDR3 sequence: CSVMGGGNYNEQFF. Here the CDR3 DNA reads TGCAGCGTGATGGGGGGAGGCAACTACAATGAGCAGTTCTTC.

Only a few counts were recorded for this clone. The CDR3 is CASSVGTVNTGELFF. The CDR3 DNA is TGTGCCAGCAGCGTAGGTACAGTCAACACCGGGGAGCTGTTTTTT. The chain uses TRBV9 and TRBJ2-2; D uncertain. CDR3 length: 15 amino acids. The ends were cut back, 0 bases at V and 2 bases at J, with 8 bases in the middle. Germline lookup yields CDR1 SGDLS and CDR2 YYNGEE.

This clone turned up a few times. The rearrangement uses TRBV29-1 and TRBJ2-5; D assignment may be TRBD1 or TRBD2 (6 bases each). Looked up from germline, CDR1 is SQVTM and CDR2 is ANQGSEA. Trimming left V 2 bases short and J 6 bases short, with 10 bases between. This CDR3 region has 12 residues. CDR3 DNA: TGCAGCGTTGAAAAAGGGGGGAAGACCCAGTACTTC. This codes for CSVEKGGKTQYF.

The sample holds one count of this clone. The J gene is TRBJ1-1, the V gene TRBV28; unclear D gene. In germline, CDR1 is MDHEN, CDR2 SYDVKM. V was cut by 4 bases and J by 5 bases, with 17 bases left in between. There are 15 residues in the CDR3. The CDR3 sequence: CASSSQTTVGTEAFF. Here the CDR3 DNA reads TGTGCCAGCAGTTCTCAGACGACGGTGGGGACTGAAGCTTTCTTT. Variable domain in full (rest from reference TRBV28 and TRBJ1-1): DVKVTQSSRYLVKRTGEKVFLECVQDMDHENMFWYRQDPGLGLRLIYFSYDVKMKEKGDIPEGYSVSREKKERFSLILESASTNQTSMYLCASSSQTTVGTEAFFGQGTRLTVV.

The V and J genes are TRBV18 and TRBJ2-5; 10 nucleotides match TRBD1. This CDR3 is 15 amino acids long. Germline CDR1 KGHSH, CDR2 LQKENI. The V gene end was trimmed by 6 bases and the J gene end by 7 bases; junction bases not matched to a gene: 11. CDR3 coding DNA: TGTGCCAGCTCGCGGACAGGGGGGAATGAGGGGACCCAGTACTTC. Amino acids: CASSRTGGNEGTQYF.

The rearrangement joins TRBV15 to TRBJ1-1; D unresolved. CDR3 size: 13 residues. The ends were cut back, 8 bases at V and 1 base at J, with 11 bases in the middle. Germline CDR1 is LNHNV and CDR2 is YYDKDF (reference sequence). CDR3 protein: CATGGRSNTEAFF. CDR3 DNA sequence: TGTGCCACCGGCGGGAGGTCGAACACTGAAGCTTTCTTT.

J is TRBJ1-1 and V is TRBV18; 9 nucleotides match TRBD1. J was trimmed by 6 bases and V by 1 base; bases with no gene match: 15. Germline V gene lookup returns CDR1 KGHSH and CDR2 LQKENI. The CDR3 extends over 18 amino acids. CDR3 in DNA: TGTGCCAGCTCACCACGGACAGGGGCCGCAGTTGGCAACCCTGAAGCTTTCTTT. Protein product: CASSPRTGAAVGNPEAFF. Using reference TRBV18 and TRBJ1-1 for the parts outside the CDR3, the full variable domain is NAGVMQNPRHLVRRRGQEARLRCSPMKGHSHVYWYRQLPEEGLKFMVYLQKENIIDESGMPKERFSAEFPKEGPSILRIQQVVRGDSAAYFCASSPRTGAAVGNPEAFFGQGTRLTVV.

The J gene is TRBJ2-6, the V gene TRBV18; TRBD1 is a possible D gene (6 bases). CDR1 is KGHSH, CDR2 LQKENI, per germline. This CDR3 has 15 residues. Deletions cut 6 bases from V and 4 bases from J, with 13 bases between. The CDR3 here is CASSQTGSGANVLTF. DNA of the CDR3: TGTGCCAGCTCGCAGACAGGTTCAGGGGCCAACGTCCTGACTTTC.

The chain combines TRBV7-8 with TRBJ2-1; tentative D call: TRBD1 (6 bases). Germline loops: CDR1 SGHVS, CDR2 FQNEAQ. This CDR3 contains 13 residues. V was shortened by 9 bases and J by 9 bases, with 18 bases between the two germline ends. The CDR3 DNA sequence: TGTGCCAGTGCCTCCTATCAGGGGATTGAGCAGTTCTTC. This sequence encodes CASASYQGIEQFF.

The chain combines TRBV10-3 with TRBJ1-2, with D perhaps TRBD1 (5 bases). CDR3 length: 16 residues. Trimming took off 5 bases at V and 4 bases at J, with 20 bases between the two ends. Germline V gene sequence: CDR1 ENHRY, CDR2 SYGVKD. CDR3 in amino acids: CAISQGTGKGVYGYTF. DNA for the CDR3: TGTGCCATCAGTCAAGGGACGGGAAAGGGTGTCTATGGCTACACCTTC.

This chain joins TRBV7-9 and TRBJ2-3, with 7 bases identical to TRBD2. Looked up from germline, CDR1 is SEHNR and CDR2 is FQNEAQ (reference sequence). V shed 5 bases, J shed 6 bases, and the junction held 5 bases outside the gene matches. This CDR3 is 13 amino acids long. CDR3 coding DNA: TGTGCCAGCAGCACTACTAGCGCCGATACGCAGTATTTT. Protein product: CASSTTSADTQYF.

The chain is built from TRBV9 and TRBJ1-6, with D tentatively TRBD1 (6 bases). The CDR3 has 14 residues. Looked up from germline, CDR1 is SGDLS and CDR2 is YYNGEE. V was shortened by 2 bases and J by 7 bases, with 10 bases between the two germline ends. For the CDR3, the DNA is TGTGCCAGCAGCGTCGGGACACCCAATTCACCCCTCCACTTT. Protein: CASSVGTPNSPLHF.

The chain carries TRBV6-1 and TRBJ1-1; 7 bases line up with TRBD1. Germline V gives CDR1 MNHNS, CDR2 SASEGT. This CDR3 spans 13 amino acids. V shed 5 bases, J shed 8 bases, and the junction held 8 bases outside the gene matches. CDR3: CASSPDRSTEAFF. CDR3 sequence (DNA): TGTGCCAGCAGTCCGGACAGGTCAACGGAAGCTTTCTTT.

V usage is TRBV6-6 and J usage is TRBJ2-1; TRBD2 agrees at 10 bases. The CDR3 runs 15 residues. Germline V lookup: CDR1 MNHNY, CDR2 SVGAGI (reference sequence). V was pared by 7 bases and J by 8 bases, with 11 bases of the junction left unmatched. The CDR3 sequence: CASKDSAGGGDEQFF. The CDR3 DNA reads as TGTGCCAGCAAGGACTCAGCGGGAGGGGGGGATGAGCAGTTCTTC.

J is TRBJ2-5 and V is TRBV7-9; possible D gene TRBD2, 5 bases. Germline-derived CDR1 and CDR2 are SEHNR and FQNEAQ (reference sequence). The germline V and J ends were trimmed by 2 bases and 5 bases, with 15 bases remaining between them. CDR3 length: 15 residues. CDR3 DNA sequence: TGTGCCAGCAGCTTAACGATCGGGATGTCTGAGACCCAGTACTTC. Its protein is CASSLTIGMSETQYF.

There are a few counts of this clone. The gene calls are TRBV7-9 and TRBJ2-7; TRBD1 or TRBD2 may be the D gene (5 bases each). The V gene's germline CDR1 is SEHNR and CDR2 FQNEAQ (reference sequence). V lost 6 bases, J lost 0 bases, and 15 bases lay in between. CDR3 length: 15 amino acids. CDR3 loop: CASRDTGTASYEQYF. The DNA for the CDR3 is TGTGCCAGCAGGGATACGGGGACGGCCTCCTACGAGCAGTACTTC.

V is TRBV30 and J is TRBJ2-1, with TRBD2 identical over 9 bases. Unmatched junction bases numbered 4, after V lost 5 bases and J lost 2 bases. The length of the CDR3 is 14 residues. Germline V gene data show CDR1 as GTSNPN and CDR2 as SVGIG (reference sequence). The CDR3 nucleotides read TGTGCCTGGCTAGCGGGAAACGCCTACAATGAGCAGTTCTTC. Protein: CAWLAGNAYNEQFF.